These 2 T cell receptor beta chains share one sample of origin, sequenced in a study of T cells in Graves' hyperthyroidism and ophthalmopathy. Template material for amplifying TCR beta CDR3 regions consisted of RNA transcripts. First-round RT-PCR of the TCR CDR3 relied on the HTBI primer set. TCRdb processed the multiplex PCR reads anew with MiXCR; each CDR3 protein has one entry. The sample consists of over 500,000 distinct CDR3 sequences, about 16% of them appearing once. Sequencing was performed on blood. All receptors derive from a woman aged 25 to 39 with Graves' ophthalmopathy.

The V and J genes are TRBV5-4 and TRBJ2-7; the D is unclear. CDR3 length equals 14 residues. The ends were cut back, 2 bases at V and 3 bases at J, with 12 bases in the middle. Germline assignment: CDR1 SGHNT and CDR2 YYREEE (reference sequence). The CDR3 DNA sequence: TGTGCCAGCAGCTTTGCAGGATCGGGCTACGAGCAGTACTTC. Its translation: CASSFAGSGYEQYF. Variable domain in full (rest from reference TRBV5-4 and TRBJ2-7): ETGVTQSPTHLIKTRGQQVTLRCSSQSGHNTVSWYQQALGQGPQFIFQYYREEENGRGNFPPRFSGLQFPNYSSELNVNALELDDSALYLCASSFAGSGYEQYFGPGTRLTVT.

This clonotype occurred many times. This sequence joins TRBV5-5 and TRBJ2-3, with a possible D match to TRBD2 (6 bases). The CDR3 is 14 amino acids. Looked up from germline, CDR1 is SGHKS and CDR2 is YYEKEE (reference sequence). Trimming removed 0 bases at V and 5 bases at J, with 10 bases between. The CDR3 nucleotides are TGTGCCAGCAGCTTGGGCCACGGGGGAGATACGCAGTATTTT. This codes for CASSLGHGGDTQYF.